One and the same sample provided the 23 T cell receptor beta chains below, sequenced in a study of T cells expressing NK-cell markers. TCRdb reworked the 5' RACE reads into one entry per CDR3 protein, no DNA. The sample table sets out 250,000 to 300,000 distinct CDR3 sequences. Sequencing was performed on blood T cells: a sorted CD56 or NKG2C T cell subset, CD4+ or CD8+ T cells, or bulk PBMC T cells (not recorded which). Every receptor here comes from a young man in good health.

The chain recombines TRBV12-3 or TRBV12-4 with TRBJ1-2. CDR3 size: 15 residues. The CDR3 is CASTKSGRTNYGYTF.

The chain has TRBV20-1 and TRBJ2-4; absent DNA, TCRdb's TRBD1 call cannot be checked. Germline values: CDR1 DFQATT, CDR2 SNEGSKA (reference sequence). The CDR3 has 13 residues. The CDR3: CSATGALYDIQYF.

CDR3: CASGRGTMSYNEQFF. The rearrangement joins TRBV5-1 to TRBJ2-1; TCRdb lists TRBD1, though no DNA is available to test this call. CDR3 length: 15 amino acids. CDR1 and CDR2 from the germline V gene are SGHRS and YFSETQ.

The chain combines TRBV7-8 with TRBJ2-5; no DNA is available, so the TRBD2 call from TCRdb remains unchecked. The CDR3 totals 15 residues. Germline V gene data show CDR1 as SGHVS and CDR2 as FQNEAQ. The CDR3 spells CASSPTRLVRETQYF. Combining the CDR3 with reference TRBV7-8 and TRBJ2-5 gives the whole variable domain GAGVSQSPRYKVAKRGQDVALRCDPISGHVSLFWYQQALGQGPEFLTYFQNEAQLDKSGLPSDRFFAERPEGSVSTLKIQRTQQEDSAVYLCASSPTRLVRETQYFGPGTRLLVL.

The rearrangement links TRBV3-1 to TRBJ2-6; TCRdb proposes TRBD1, but this gene call is untestable without DNA. This CDR3 comprises 18 residues. Germline CDR1 reads LGHDT; CDR2 reads YNNKEL (reference sequence). The CDR3 protein is CASSRGTGATSGANVLTF.

This chain connects TRBV5-6 to TRBJ2-3; TCRdb picks TRBD2, but there is no DNA to check that call. The V gene's germline CDR1 is SGHDT and CDR2 YYEEEE. The CDR3 consists of 17 residues. CDR3: CASSPGPGLAVTDTQYF.

V usage is TRBV15 and J usage is TRBJ2-1; TCRdb reports TRBD2, a call that lacks DNA to check it against. This CDR3 comprises 14 residues. Per the germline V gene, CDR1 is LNHNV and CDR2 is YYDKDF (reference sequence). CDR3 in amino acids: CATGMAGEYNEQFF.

The V and J genes are TRBV9 and TRBJ2-5; the TCRdb call, TRBD1, lacks DNA for checking. The CDR3 spans 15 residues. Germline CDR1 SGDLS, CDR2 YYNGEE. The CDR3 is CASSVDPGYQETQYF.

The genes are TRBV11-3 and TRBJ2-2; no DNA is available, so the TRBD1 call from TCRdb remains unchecked. CDR1 and CDR2 (germline): SGHNT, YENEEA. The length of the CDR3 is 14 residues. CDR3 amino acids: CASSPTQGHGELFF.

The chain links TRBV5-1 to TRBJ2-4; without DNA, the TCRdb call of TRBD1 cannot be checked. Germline V gene lookup returns CDR1 SGHRS and CDR2 YFSETQ. This CDR3 has 16 amino acids. CDR3 in amino acids: CASSTHPGQAKNIQYF.

The V call is TRBV12-5, the J call TRBJ1-2. The CDR3 loop spans 14 amino acids. The germline gives CDR1 LGHNT, CDR2 FRNRAP. The CDR3 spells CASGLDSSNYGYTF. Drawing the rest from reference TRBV12-5 and TRBJ1-2, the complete variable domain is DARVTQTPRHKVTEMGQEVTMRCQPILGHNTVFWYRQTMMQGLELLAYFRNRAPLDDSGMPKDRFSAEMPDATLATLKIQPSEPRDSAVYFCASGLDSSNYGYTFGSGTRLTVV.

This chain joins TRBV20-1 and TRBJ2-3; TCRdb proposes TRBD2, but this gene call is untestable without DNA. Per germline, CDR1 DFQATT and CDR2 SNEGSKA (reference sequence). CDR3 length equals 15 residues. The CDR3: CSAVGLLARTDTQYF.

The J gene is TRBJ2-1, the V gene TRBV10-3; TCRdb names TRBD1, which stays unverified in the absence of DNA. CDR3 length: 16 residues. The germline gives CDR1 ENHRY, CDR2 SYGVKD. CDR3 in amino acids: CAISAGDILAYNEQFF.

The chain carries TRBV5-1 and TRBJ2-1; TCRdb proposes TRBD2, but this gene call is untestable without DNA. Germline loops: CDR1 SGHRS, CDR2 YFSETQ. The CDR3 consists of 12 residues. The CDR3 reads CASKGTGHEQFF. The complete variable domain, with remaining parts taken from reference TRBV5-1 and TRBJ2-1, reads KAGVTQTPRYLIKTRGQQVTLSCSPISGHRSVSWYQQTPGQGLQFLFEYFSETQRNKGNFPGRFSGRQFSNSRSEMNVSTLELGDSALYLCASKGTGHEQFFGPGTRLTVL.

This chain uses TRBV7-6 with TRBJ2-2; the TRBD1 assignment by TCRdb is unverifiable without DNA. Germline values: CDR1 SGHVS, CDR2 FNYEAQ. The CDR3 consists of 15 residues. CDR3 in amino acids: CASSLNGGPMGELFF.

This chain links TRBV28 with TRBJ1-5. CDR1 and CDR2 (germline): MDHEN, SYDVKM. The CDR3 runs 14 residues. Here the CDR3 reads CASSLGEYNQPQHF.

V gene TRBV5-5 combines with J gene TRBJ2-3; TCRdb reports TRBD1, a call that lacks DNA to check it against. Per the germline V gene, CDR1 is SGHKS and CDR2 is YYEKEE (reference sequence). The length of the CDR3 is 15 residues. The CDR3 is CASSSQGQTTDTQYF.

V usage is TRBV3-1 and J usage is TRBJ2-7; absent DNA, TCRdb's TRBD1 call cannot be checked. From germline, CDR1 is LGHDT and CDR2 YNNKEL (reference sequence). This CDR3 region has 14 residues. The CDR3 reads CASSQVTGRYEQYF.

The genes are TRBV7-2 and TRBJ2-3; with no DNA, the TCRdb D assignment of TRBD1 cannot be verified. The CDR3 contains 14 residues. Germline CDR1 reads SGHTA; CDR2 reads FQGNSA. The CDR3 sequence: CASSPGTASDTQYF.

This sequence joins TRBV12-3 or TRBV12-4 and TRBJ2-3; the D call of TRBD2 rests on TCRdb alone, since no DNA is present to check it. The CDR3 is 16 residues long. The CDR3 loop reads CASSSPSDFPTDTQYF.

This chain links TRBV20-1 with TRBJ2-3; TCRdb returns TRBD2, unconfirmable since there is no DNA. The CDR3 length is 14 residues. Germline V gene lookup returns CDR1 DFQATT and CDR2 SNEGSKA (reference sequence). The CDR3 sequence is CSAPGTYYTDTQYF.

The V gene is TRBV6-6, the J gene TRBJ2-7. The CDR3 is 12 amino acids. Germline assignment: CDR1 MNHNY and CDR2 SVGAGI (reference sequence). CDR3 sequence: CASSPSGHEQYF.

The chain combines TRBV6-1 with TRBJ2-1; TCRdb reports TRBD1, a call that lacks DNA to check it against. CDR3 length equals 16 residues. Germline V lookup: CDR1 MNHNS, CDR2 SASEGT. CDR3 residues: CASSGERLGGINEQFF.